One and the same sample provided the 25 T cell receptor beta chains below, sequenced in a study of OX40 agonist ivuxolimab in advanced cancers. The protocol was immunoSEQ multiplex PCR, while the TCRdb copy is restricted to in-frame clones and leaves out a portion. The profile shows over 15,000 clones, over 60% of them singletons. The sequenced sample was CD4+ or CD8+ T cells sorted from blood, obtained in a trial of the OX40 agonist ivuxolimab. These receptors all come from an adult with an advanced solid tumor such as melanoma, head and neck, liver or kidney cancer.

J is TRBJ1-2 and V is TRBV14; D is possibly TRBD1 (6 bases). V was clipped by 1 base and J by 3 bases, with 9 bases between them. CDR1 and CDR2 (germline): SGHDN, FVKESK. The CDR3 is made up of 14 amino acids. The CDR3 DNA is TGTGCCAGCAGCCAAGTTCCAGGGGACTATGGCTACACCTTC. This encodes CASSQVPGDYGYTF.

This clone is labeled medium-sized. The V call is TRBV27, the J call TRBJ2-4, with 7 positions matching TRBD1. Germline V gene data show CDR1 as MNHEY and CDR2 as SMNVEV (reference sequence). The CDR3 extends over 17 amino acids. Trimming took 5 bases from V and 2 from J; bases not matched to a gene: 12. This CDR3 reads CASSPSQGFGSKNIQYF. The CDR3 nucleotides read TGTGCCAGCAGTCCATCACAGGGGTTTGGGTCCAAAAACATTCAGTACTTC.

The genes are TRBV6-5 and TRBJ2-4, with D perhaps TRBD1 or TRBD2 (5 bases each). Trimming left V 6 bases short and J 6 bases short, with 9 bases between. There are 12 residues in the CDR3. Germline CDR1 is MNHEY and CDR2 is SVGAGI. In DNA form, the CDR3 reads TGTGCCAGCAGAACTGGGGGAAACATTCAGTACTTC. Translating it yields CASRTGGNIQYF.

This clone was seen only once. The genes are TRBV7-9 and TRBJ2-1, with D possibly matching TRBD2 (5 bases). Trimming removed 1 base at V and 5 bases at J, with 12 bases between. The CDR3 runs to 15 residues. The germline V gene has CDR1 SEHNR and CDR2 FQNEAQ (reference sequence). CDR3 in DNA: TGTGCCAGCAGCTTAGGGTTTGTCGGGAACAATGAGCAGTTCTTC. Its translation is CASSLGFVGNNEQFF.

A word on this clone: The junction and the germline gene differ at one end; a read error may be behind it. The chain carries TRBV7-7 and TRBJ2-7; D might be TRBD2 (6 bases). The germline V gene encodes CDR1 SSHAT and CDR2 FNYEAQ (reference sequence). CDR3 length equals 15 residues. CDR3 amino acids: CASSLGASDSYEQYF. The CDR3, as DNA: TGTGCTAGCAGCTTAGGGGCTAGCGACTCCTACGAGCAGTACTTC.

This chain uses TRBV23-1 with TRBJ2-1; TRBD2 agrees at 7 bases. TRBV23-1 is an open reading frame, and its role is uncertain. This CDR3 comprises 16 residues. V was clipped by 6 bases and J by 0 bases; unmatched bases: 8. The CDR3: CASSQKRDSSYNEQFF. CDR3 coding DNA: TGCGCCAGCAGCCAAAAGCGGGATAGCTCCTACAATGAGCAGTTCTTC.

Remarks on this clone: An end of the junction differs from the germline gene, which may be a read error. DNA for the CDR3: TGTGCCAGCAGATTAGCGGGAATTAGCACAGATACGCAGTATTTT. Translating it yields CASRLAGISTDTQYF. This rearrangement joins TRBV11-1 to TRBJ2-3, with TRBD2 matching 8 bases. CDR3 length equals 15 residues. Germline lookup yields CDR1 SGHAT and CDR2 FQDESV (reference sequence). The whole variable domain, remainder taken from reference TRBV11-1 and TRBJ2-3, is EAEVAQSPRYKITEKSQAVAFWCDPISGHATLYWYRQILGQGPELLVQFQDESVVDDSQLPKDRFSAERLKGVDSTLKIQPAELGDSAMYLCASRLAGISTDTQYFGPGTRLTVL.

The rearrangement joins TRBV7-9 to TRBJ2-7; D might be TRBD2 (6 bases). Trimming took 4 bases from V and 1 from J, leaving 17 bases between them. From germline, CDR1 is SEHNR and CDR2 FQNEAQ (reference sequence). The CDR3 spans 16 residues. The CDR3 loop reads CASSSPPGTVSYEQYF. The DNA for the CDR3 is TGTGCCAGCAGCTCTCCTCCCGGGACTGTTTCCTACGAGCAGTACTTC. The full variable domain, completed using reference TRBV7-9 and TRBJ2-7, is DTGVSQNPRHKITKRGQNVTFRCDPISEHNRLYWYRQTLGQGPEFLTYFQNEAQLEKSRLLSDRFSAERPKGSFSTLEIQRTEQGDSAMYLCASSSPPGTVSYEQYFGPGTRLTVT.

The chain has TRBV5-4 and TRBJ2-7, with D hard to call. V lost 4 bases, J lost 0 bases, and 5 bases lay in between. Germline CDR1 and CDR2: SGHNT and YYREEE (reference sequence). This CDR3 is built from 12 residues. The CDR3 sequence: CASSDRSYEQYF. In nucleotides, the CDR3 is TGTGCCAGCAGCGATCGCTCCTACGAGCAGTACTTC.

The chain has TRBV10-3 and TRBJ1-1, with D possibly being TRBD1 (5 bases). V lost 10 bases and J 7 bases, leaving 22 bases between the germline ends. The CDR3 is made up of 14 amino acids. CDR1 and CDR2 from the germline V gene are ENHRY and SYGVKD. Here the CDR3 DNA reads TGTGCCACCGGCGCGGAACCGGGGGATGATGAAGCTTTCTTT. Its protein product is CATGAEPGDDEAFF.

There are a few counts of this clone. The rearrangement uses TRBV7-4 and TRBJ2-7, with unresolved D. V was cut by 1 base and J by 0 bases, with 7 bases left in between. Germline CDR1 reads SGHVT; CDR2 reads SQSDAQ. The CDR3 totals 14 residues. In DNA, the CDR3 is TGTGCCAGCAGCTTAGGCTTGAGCTCCTACGAGCAGTACTTC. Protein sequence: CASSLGLSSYEQYF.

This clone was detected only a few times. The chain carries TRBV4-3 and TRBJ2-7, with D possibly being TRBD2 (5 bases). V was shortened by 4 bases and J by 3 bases, with 16 bases between the two germline ends. Germline loops: CDR1 LGHNA, CDR2 YSLEER. The CDR3 contains 15 residues. CDR3 sequence: CASSLQGGGGYEQYF. CDR3 coding DNA: TGCGCCAGCAGCCTCCAAGGCGGAGGCGGCTACGAGCAGTACTTC.

The chain joins TRBV27 to TRBJ2-5; 13 positions agree with TRBD2. Germline-derived CDR1 and CDR2 are MNHEY and SMNVEV (reference sequence). The CDR3 length is 16 residues. V trimming: 4 bases; J trimming: 5 bases; junction bases outside the gene matches: 7. This CDR3 reads CASSSNGLAGAETQYF. CDR3 coding DNA: TGTGCCAGCAGTTCAAACGGACTAGCGGGAGCTGAGACCCAGTACTTC.

V usage is TRBV19 and J usage is TRBJ1-2; no firm D call. The V and J ends lost 6 bases and 6 bases respectively, with 23 bases between them. The CDR3 runs to 16 residues. Germline V gives CDR1 LNHDA, CDR2 SQIVND (reference sequence). CDR3 loop: CASSPVRHLPTDGYTF. In DNA form, the CDR3 reads TGTGCCAGTAGCCCCGTACGACATCTCCCGACTGATGGCTACACCTTC.

CDR3 protein: CASSLAGLDRHEQYF. The DNA for the CDR3 is TGCGCCAGCAGCTTGGCCGGTCTCGATCGCCACGAGCAGTACTTC. The chain has TRBV5-1 and TRBJ2-7, with D unclear. Germline loops: CDR1 SGHRS, CDR2 YFSETQ. Deletions cut 0 bases from V and 5 bases from J, with 15 bases between. The CDR3 runs 15 residues.

This clone was seen once. V usage is TRBV28 and J usage is TRBJ2-7; unclear D gene. Per germline, CDR1 MDHEN and CDR2 SYDVKM. Deletions cut 2 bases from V and 6 bases from J, with 14 bases between. The CDR3 is 14 amino acids. This CDR3 is CASSLEVGLGEQYF. The DNA for the CDR3 is TGTGCCAGCAGTTTAGAAGTGGGGTTGGGCGAGCAGTACTTC.

The genes are TRBV28 and TRBJ2-3; D is undetermined. Germline CDR1 and CDR2: MDHEN and SYDVKM. The ends were cut back, 8 bases at V and 3 bases at J, with 15 bases in the middle. This CDR3 comprises 14 residues. The CDR3 is CASGRASWTDTQYF. Written as DNA, the CDR3 is TGTGCCAGCGGAAGAGCGTCATGGACAGATACGCAGTATTTT.

The chain couples TRBV7-6 to TRBJ2-2; 7 bases are a match to TRBD2. Trimming cost V 5 bases and J 1 base; bases outside gene matches: 7. Germline CDR1 reads SGHVS; CDR2 reads FNYEAQ. The CDR3 loop spans 16 amino acids. The CDR3 sequence: CASSNIRGENTGELFF. The CDR3, as DNA: TGTGCCAGCAGCAATATTCGGGGGGAGAACACCGGGGAGCTGTTTTTT.

The CDR3 protein is CASTGYTEAFF. In DNA, the CDR3 is TGTGCCAGCACGGGGTACACTGAAGCTTTCTTT. The chain couples TRBV6-5 to TRBJ1-1; D is unclear. This CDR3 has 11 amino acids. In germline, CDR1 is MNHEY, CDR2 SVGAGI. V shed 7 bases and J shed 3 bases, with 6 bases lying between them.

The chain recombines TRBV27 with TRBJ1-4; tentatively, D is TRBD1 (5 bases). Looked up from germline, CDR1 is MNHEY and CDR2 is SMNVEV (reference sequence). This CDR3 has 18 residues. V lost 3 bases, J lost 1 base, and 18 bases lay in between. CDR3 region: CASSLTLTLGVTNEKLFF. CDR3 nucleotides: TGTGCCAGCAGTTTGACGCTCACTTTAGGGGTAACTAATGAAAAACTGTTTTTT.

The chain employs TRBV11-1 and TRBJ2-7; D unresolved. Germline values: CDR1 SGHAT, CDR2 FQDESV (reference sequence). There are 13 residues in the CDR3. Trimming stripped 4 bases from V and 2 bases from J, with 9 bases between. CDR3 amino acids: CASSSKTTYEQYF. CDR3 sequence (DNA): TGTGCCAGCAGCTCCAAGACCACCTACGAGCAGTACTTC.

This chain joins TRBV7-6 and TRBJ2-7; the D gene is possibly TRBD2 (6 bases). Trimming left V 5 bases short and J 1 base short, with 15 bases between. Germline-derived CDR1 and CDR2 are SGHVS and FNYEAQ. There are 15 residues in the CDR3. CDR3 amino acids: CASSPGAGNSYEQYF. The DNA of the CDR3 is TGTGCCAGCAGCCCCGGGGCGGGAAATTCCTACGAGCAGTACTTC.

The CDR3 spells CATRASGRWVETQYF. The DNA of the CDR3 is TGTGCCACCAGGGCTAGCGGGAGGTGGGTCGAGACCCAGTACTTC. V usage is TRBV15 and J usage is TRBJ2-5, with 11 nucleotides matching TRBD2. The germline CDR1 and CDR2 sequences are LNHNV and YYDKDF (reference sequence). The CDR3 length is 15 residues. V dropped 6 bases and J dropped 5; count of bases not matched to a gene: 8.

This chain connects TRBV19 to TRBJ2-3; 9 bases fit TRBD1. Trimming removed 7 bases from V and 3 bases from J; junction bases left unmatched: 11. CDR1 is LNHDA, CDR2 SQIVND, per germline (reference sequence). The CDR3 length is 16 residues. The chain's CDR3 is CASIKTGGLRTDTQYF. The DNA for the CDR3 is TGTGCCAGTATTAAAACAGGGGGCCTCAGAACAGATACGCAGTATTTT.

This clone was recorded once. The genes are TRBV7-4 and TRBJ2-3; 16 positions match TRBD2. J gave up 4 bases and V 4 bases, and 5 bases lay outside the gene matches. The length of the CDR3 is 17 residues. Germline CDR1 is SGHVT and CDR2 is SQSDAQ. CDR3 residues: CASSWGTSGRDSDTQYF. The CDR3 nucleotides read TGTGCCAGCAGCTGGGGGACTAGCGGGAGGGATTCAGATACGCAGTATTTT.